Listed below are T cell receptor beta chains from one sample, sequenced in a study of shared T cell receptors in the human thymus. Only in-frame clones appear in the TCRdb table, and some are missing; sequencing was by immunoSEQ multiplex PCR. This sample has under 700,000 clones, with about 80% found just once. These data also featured in a second study, about human thymus T cells.

The specimen was thymocytes. The receptors here all came from a boy younger than two with a congenital heart defect. CDR3s leave out the opening cysteine and the closing phenylalanine or tryptophan.

J | V | CDR3
TRBJ2-3 | TRBV4-2 | ASSQTLAGGYTDTQY
TRBJ2-7 | TRBV5-5 | ASSSGYRGSDEQY
TRBJ2-7 | TRBV1 | TSSQGGERDHSYEQY
TRBJ2-7 | TRBV19 | ASSIPAAELSEQY
TRBJ1-2 | TRBV10-3 | ASQQGSGGYT
TRBJ2-7 | TRBV29-1 | SVQEFKTVRGREY
TRBJ2-7 | TRBV30 | AWTRVKSDNYEQY
TRBJ2-3 | TRBV27 | ASSLSKLRTTDTQY
TRBJ1-3 | TRBV15 | ATSRDFGGNTIY
TRBJ2-7 | TRBV28 | ASSPGQDLRYEQY
TRBJ2-2 | TRBV5-6 | ASSQGLGKWAGELF
TRBJ2-2 | TRBV4-2 | ASSQESGWAGGTGELF
TRBJ2-7 | TRBV28 | ASSLKVPGLAGAEGEQY
TRBJ2-7 | TRBV6-5 | ASSHRDFYEQY
TRBJ2-2 | TRBV28 | VTGVNTGELF
TRBJ2-7 | TRBV29-1 | SVEDGDRTLGSYEQY
TRBJ2-7 | TRBV4-1 | ASSQGEAQGEYHEQY
TRBJ2-3 | TRBV5-1 | ASSRRDRESRTDTQY
TRBJ1-5 | TRBV28 | ASRATGQRWNQPQH
TRBJ1-2 | TRBV28 | ASSPGQGAISNGYT
TRBJ2-5 | TRBV7-4 | ASSNRTVAQETQY
TRBJ1-4 | TRBV18 | ASSHPHEDRDGEKLF
TRBJ2-7 | TRBV14 | ASSQEEAHPDFYEQY
TRBJ2-7 | TRBV5-8 | ASSLGQGPSEQY
TRBJ1-1 | TRBV27 | ASSRVGPSCTEAF
TRBJ2-2 | TRBV6-4 | ASSERLAGAGELF
TRBJ2-1 | TRBV11-2 | ASSLDSSPSGSGGAHEQF
TRBJ2-1 | TRBV5-6 | ASSLGKGEQF
TRBJ1-2 | TRBV7-6 | ASSLFGEPNYGYT
TRBJ2-5 | TRBV19 | ASSKVASQETQY
TRBJ2-1 | TRBV4-1 | ASSHPLVSSYNEQF
TRBJ2-7 | TRBV6-6 | ASSSGQRENEQY
TRBJ2-1 | TRBV27 | ASSLGLAGNTYNEQF
TRBJ2-4 | TRBV28 | ASSLMGQGAPWPKNIQY
TRBJ2-3 | TRBV11-2 | ASSLNSSESSGTDTQY
TRBJ1-2 | TRBV5-8 | ASSRYRGAYGYT
TRBJ2-7 | TRBV11-3 | ASSQGGRTSGRAYEQY
TRBJ2-6 | TRBV18 | ASSPPRGGGANVLT
TRBJ2-5 | TRBV5-1 | ASSLVVGETQY
TRBJ2-7 | TRBV7-9 | ASSLETSGYEQY
TRBJ1-2 | TRBV10-3 | AITGEANYGYT
. | TRBV25-1 | ASSESPTSGRSSYEQY